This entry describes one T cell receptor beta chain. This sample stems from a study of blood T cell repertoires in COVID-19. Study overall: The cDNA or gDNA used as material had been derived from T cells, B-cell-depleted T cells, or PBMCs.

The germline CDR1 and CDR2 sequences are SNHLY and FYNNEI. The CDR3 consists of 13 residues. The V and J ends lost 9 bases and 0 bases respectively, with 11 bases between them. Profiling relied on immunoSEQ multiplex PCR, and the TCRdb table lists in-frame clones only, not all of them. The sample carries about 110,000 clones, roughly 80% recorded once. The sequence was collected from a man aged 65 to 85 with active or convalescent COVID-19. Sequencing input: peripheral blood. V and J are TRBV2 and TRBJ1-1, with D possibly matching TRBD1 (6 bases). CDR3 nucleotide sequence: TGTGCCAGTTCCAGGGGATTGAACACTGAAGCTTTCTTT. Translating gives CASSRGLNTEAFF.